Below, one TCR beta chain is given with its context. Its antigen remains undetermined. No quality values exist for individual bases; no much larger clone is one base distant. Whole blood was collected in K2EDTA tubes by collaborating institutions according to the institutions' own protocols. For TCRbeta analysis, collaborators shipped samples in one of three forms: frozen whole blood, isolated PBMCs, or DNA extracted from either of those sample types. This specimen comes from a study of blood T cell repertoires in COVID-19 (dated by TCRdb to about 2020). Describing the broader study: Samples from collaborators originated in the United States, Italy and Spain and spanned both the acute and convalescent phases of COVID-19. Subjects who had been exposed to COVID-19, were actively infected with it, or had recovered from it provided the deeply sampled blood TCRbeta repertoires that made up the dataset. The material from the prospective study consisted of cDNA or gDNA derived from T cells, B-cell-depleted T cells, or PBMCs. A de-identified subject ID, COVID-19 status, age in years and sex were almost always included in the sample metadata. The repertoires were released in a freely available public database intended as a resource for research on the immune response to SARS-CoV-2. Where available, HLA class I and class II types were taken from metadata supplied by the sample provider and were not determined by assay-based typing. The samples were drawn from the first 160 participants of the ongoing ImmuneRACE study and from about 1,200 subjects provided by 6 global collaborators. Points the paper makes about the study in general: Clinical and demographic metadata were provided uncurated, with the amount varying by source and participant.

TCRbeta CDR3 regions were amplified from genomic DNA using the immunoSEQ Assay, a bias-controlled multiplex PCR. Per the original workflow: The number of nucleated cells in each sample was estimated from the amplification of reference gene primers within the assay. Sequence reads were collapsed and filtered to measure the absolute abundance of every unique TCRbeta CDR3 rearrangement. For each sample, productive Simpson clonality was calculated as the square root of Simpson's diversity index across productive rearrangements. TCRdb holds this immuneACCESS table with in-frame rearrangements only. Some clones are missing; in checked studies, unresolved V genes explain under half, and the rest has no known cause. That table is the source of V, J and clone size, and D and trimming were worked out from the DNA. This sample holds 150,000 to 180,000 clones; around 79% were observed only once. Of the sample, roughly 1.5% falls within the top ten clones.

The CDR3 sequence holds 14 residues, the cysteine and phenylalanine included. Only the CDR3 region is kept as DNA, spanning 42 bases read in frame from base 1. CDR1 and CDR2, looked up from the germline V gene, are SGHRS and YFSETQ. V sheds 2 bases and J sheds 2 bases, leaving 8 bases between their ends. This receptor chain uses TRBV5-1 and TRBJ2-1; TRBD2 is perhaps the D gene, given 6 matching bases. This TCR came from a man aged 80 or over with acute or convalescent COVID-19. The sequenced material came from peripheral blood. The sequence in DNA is TGCGCCAGCAGCTTCGGGACTGCCTACAATGAGCAGTTCTTC. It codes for CASSFGTAYNEQFF. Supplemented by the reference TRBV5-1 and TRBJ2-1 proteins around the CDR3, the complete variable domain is KAGVTQTPRYLIKTRGQQVTLSCSPISGHRSVSWYQQTPGQGLQFLFEYFSETQRNKGNFPGRFSGRQFSNSRSEMNVSTLELGDSALYLCASSFGTAYNEQFFGPGTRLTVL.